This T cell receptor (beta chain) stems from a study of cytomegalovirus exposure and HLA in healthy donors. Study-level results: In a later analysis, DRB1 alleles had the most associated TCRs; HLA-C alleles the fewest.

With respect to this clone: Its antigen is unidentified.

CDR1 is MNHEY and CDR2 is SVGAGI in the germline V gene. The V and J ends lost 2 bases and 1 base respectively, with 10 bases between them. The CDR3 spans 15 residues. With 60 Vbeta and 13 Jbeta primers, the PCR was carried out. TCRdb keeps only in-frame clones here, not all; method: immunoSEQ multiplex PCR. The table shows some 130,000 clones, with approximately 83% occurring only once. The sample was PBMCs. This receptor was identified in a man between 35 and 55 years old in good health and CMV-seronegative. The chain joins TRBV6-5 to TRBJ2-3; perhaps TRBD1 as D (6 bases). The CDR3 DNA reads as TGTGCCAGCAGTTACGGGGGCGGTGGCACAGATACGCAGTATTTT. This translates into CASSYGGGGTDTQYF.